Following are 18 T cell receptor beta chains from one sample sequenced in a study of response to subunit inactivated influenza vaccine (dated by TCRdb to the late 2010s). The method was RT-PCR. The run used an Illumina HiSeq 2500. Through fastp at Q25 and MiXCR, TCRdb rebuilt clones from the public reads, retaining in-frame beta chains. Each CDR3 protein appears once, grouped with its most common genes and DNA. This sample comprises 500,000 to 750,000 distinct CDR3 sequences, 12% to 15% of them detected only once. Jointly, the top ten make up over 8.5% of the sample. The starting material was PBMCs from blood, obtained 11 to 12 days after vaccination. These TCRs come from a man aged 45-65 years who received an inactivated influenza vaccine. Donor details come from another sample of the same person, matched by shared clones.

This clonotype has a handful of counts. The chain joins TRBV15 to TRBJ1-6; D unclear. CDR3 size: 13 residues. Germline CDR1 reads LNHNV; CDR2 reads YYDKDF (reference sequence). V shed 0 bases and J shed 9 bases, with 6 bases lying between them. The CDR3: CATSRDLFSPLHF. The CDR3 bases are TGTGCCACCAGCAGAGACCTTTTTTCACCCCTCCACTTT.

A few counts support this clonotype. CDR3 DNA: TGTGCCATCAGTGATGAATGGGGGGGGAATGAAAAACTGTTTTTT. It specifies CAISDEWGGNEKLFF. This chain links TRBV10-3 with TRBJ1-4; tentatively, D is TRBD1 (5 bases). CDR1 is ENHRY, CDR2 SYGVKD, per germline. V lost 3 bases and J 5 bases, leaving 13 bases between the germline ends. This CDR3 contains 15 residues.

A few counts support this clonotype. The CDR3 region is CASSHPGLAAWPYYEQYF. The CDR3, as DNA: TGTGCCAGCAGCCATCCGGGACTAGCGGCATGGCCTTACTACGAGCAGTACTTC. V is TRBV14 and J is TRBJ2-7, with 11 bases that match TRBD2. J gave up 3 bases and V 3 bases, and 13 bases lay outside the gene matches. Germline CDR1 and CDR2: SGHDN and FVKESK. This CDR3 has 18 amino acids.

This clonotype has just one count. J is TRBJ2-1 and V is TRBV20-1, with D perhaps given as TRBD1 or TRBD2 (5 bases each). The length of the CDR3 is 11 residues. CDR1 is DFQATT, CDR2 SNEGSKA, per germline (reference sequence). Trimming removed 6 bases at V and 3 bases at J, with 6 bases between. The CDR3 region is CSAGRYNEQFF. The CDR3 DNA reads as TGCAGTGCGGGACGCTACAATGAGCAGTTCTTC.

The chain uses TRBV28 and TRBJ1-2, with D uncertain. Between the trimmed V and J ends, which lost 4 bases and 8 bases, there was a span of 14 bases. CDR1 and CDR2 from the germline V gene are MDHEN and SYDVKM. CDR3 length: 13 residues. Here the CDR3 reads CASSYTSGIGYTF. The CDR3 region has the DNA TGTGCCAGCAGTTACACGTCGGGGATCGGCTACACCTTC.

This clonotype was counted a few times. The gene calls are TRBV7-2 and TRBJ2-2, with 9 bases aligning to TRBD2. Germline CDR1 is SGHTA and CDR2 is FQGNSA. The CDR3 runs 17 residues. The junction had 2 bases not matched to a gene; V was cut back by 0 bases and J by 0 bases. CDR3 region: CASSLAPSGANTGELFF. The CDR3 DNA is TGTGCCAGCAGCTTAGCCCCTAGCGGGGCGAACACCGGGGAGCTGTTTTTT.

CDR3 residues: CATSGGTASYEQYF. CDR3 DNA sequence: TGTGCCACCAGCGGCGGGACAGCCTCCTACGAGCAGTACTTC. The genes are TRBV15 and TRBJ2-7, with D possibly TRBD1 on 7 matching bases. This CDR3 region has 14 residues. Germline V CDR1 and CDR2: LNHNV, YYDKDF (reference sequence). The V end lost 5 bases, the J end lost 0 bases, and 11 bases lay between the germline ends.

This clonotype was observed a handful of times. In DNA form, the CDR3 reads TGTGCCAGCATCCCCGATTTGGCTGAGGAAGCTTTCTTT. Residues: CASIPDLAEEAFF. The genes are TRBV12-3 or TRBV12-4 and TRBJ1-1, with D unclear. This CDR3 is built from 13 residues. Trimming removed 7 bases at V and 8 bases at J, with 17 bases between.

This chain joins TRBV6-2 or TRBV6-3 and TRBJ1-2, with a possible D match to TRBD1 (6 bases). Trimming left V 0 bases short and J 1 base short, with 15 bases between. Germline-derived CDR1 and CDR2 are MNHEY and SVGEGT. CDR3 length: 17 residues. For the CDR3, the DNA is TGTGCCAGCAGTTACTCGACAGGAACCAAATTTAACTATGGCTACACCTTC. Protein: CASSYSTGTKFNYGYTF.

Notes on this clonotype: This may come from a read error, since a much larger clone is one base off. The V gene is TRBV7-9, the J gene TRBJ2-5; D tentatively fits TRBD1 or TRBD2 (7 bases each). The CDR3 length is 14 residues. Germline CDR1 and CDR2: SEHNR and FQNEAQ (reference sequence). CDR3 protein: CASSRDREGETQNF. The CDR3 DNA follows: TGTGCCAGCAGCCGCGACAGGGAGGGAGAGACCCAGAACTTC.

The rearrangement joins TRBV2 to TRBJ2-3, with 12 positions matching TRBD2. The V segment lost 7 bases and the J segment 13 bases; nucleotides outside the gene matches: 15. CDR3 length equals 15 residues. Germline values: CDR1 SNHLY, CDR2 FYNNEI. CDR3 in DNA: TGTGCCAGCACGGAAACTAGCGGGAGGTCCTCCCCTAAGTATTTT. This gives the protein CASTETSGRSSPKYF.

This clonotype was picked up a small number of times. The V gene is TRBV15, the J gene TRBJ2-7, with 8 bases identical to TRBD1. The V segment lost 4 bases and the J segment 1 base; nucleotides outside the gene matches: 6. CDR1 and CDR2 from the germline V gene are LNHNV and YYDKDF (reference sequence). The CDR3 contains 15 residues. The DNA for the CDR3 is TGTGCCACCAGCAAAGACCGGACAGGGTCCTACGAGCAGTACTTC. As protein: CATSKDRTGSYEQYF.

This clonotype showed up just a few times. This sequence joins TRBV12-3 or TRBV12-4 and TRBJ1-1, with no clear D. Trimming cost V 5 bases and J 6 bases, with 16 bases left between them. This CDR3 spans 14 amino acids. CDR3 residues: CASSTGRETSEAFF. Written as DNA, the CDR3 is TGTGCCAGCAGTACCGGACGGGAAACCTCTGAAGCTTTCTTT.

This chain joins TRBV9 and TRBJ1-1; 9 nucleotides line up with TRBD1. The V gene's germline CDR1 is SGDLS and CDR2 YYNGEE. V was pared by 0 bases and J by 4 bases, with 4 bases of the junction left unmatched. The CDR3 length is 15 residues. The DNA of the CDR3 is TGTGCCAGCAGCGTAGACGGACAGGGGAGCACTGAAGCTTTCTTT. It translates to CASSVDGQGSTEAFF.

This chain joins TRBV28 and TRBJ2-7; D remains ambiguous. CDR3 length equals 15 residues. Deletions cut 6 bases from V and 2 bases from J, with 17 bases between. Germline loops: CDR1 MDHEN, CDR2 SYDVKM. The CDR3 bases are TGTGCCAGCAGACGCGGATCAGGCAGTACCTACGAGCAGTACTTC. It codes for CASRRGSGSTYEQYF.

The rearrangement links TRBV10-3 to TRBJ2-7; a possible D gene is TRBD2 (5 bases). Germline V gene sequence: CDR1 ENHRY, CDR2 SYGVKD. The CDR3 loop spans 12 amino acids. V was cut by 3 bases and J by 3 bases, with 6 bases left in between. In DNA form, the CDR3 reads TGTGCCATCAGTGATCGGGGCTACGAGCAGTACTTC. It translates to CAISDRGYEQYF.

J is TRBJ2-7 and V is TRBV4-3; 9 bases fit TRBD2. Trimming took 1 base from V and 3 from J; bases not matched to a gene: 10. Germline V CDR1 and CDR2: LGHNA, YSLEER. CDR3 size: 17 residues. The chain's CDR3 is CASSQGAGLARGYEQYF. The CDR3 coding sequence is TGCGCCAGCAGCCAAGGAGCCGGACTAGCGAGAGGCTACGAGCAGTACTTC.

This clonotype came up a few times. The gene calls are TRBV12-3 or TRBV12-4 and TRBJ2-5; 8 positions match TRBD2. The CDR3 loop spans 15 amino acids. Trimming at V came to 8 bases and at J to 3 bases, leaving 11 bases not matched to a gene. CDR3 nucleotide sequence: TGTGCCAGCTCAGGCCGAAGACTAGCGAAAGAGACCCAGTACTTC. The encoded protein is CASSGRRLAKETQYF.